Detailed here is one T cell receptor (beta chain). TCRdb independently ran MiXCR on the multiplex PCR reads; one entry per CDR3 protein. The top ten clones hold about 2.5% of a sample with 140,000 or so distinct CDR3 sequences, about 33% of them seen once. The data were obtained in a study of breast tumors, draining lymph nodes, adjacent tissues. The lymph nodes were axillary draining lymph nodes from breast cancer patients. This CDR3 has 15 amino acids. The junction had 10 bases not matched to a gene; V was cut back by 8 bases and J by 4 bases. The germline gives CDR1 SNHLY, CDR2 FYNNEI. This TCR was recovered from a female donor with breast cancer. Some clones in this sample may be carry-over from other donors' samples. The chain uses TRBV2 and TRBJ1-4; 7 nucleotides match TRBD1. Sequenced: axillary lymph node tissue. CDR3 sequence: CASSSGDRNNEKLFF. The CDR3 DNA follows: TGTGCCAGCTCTAGTGGGGACAGAAATAATGAAAAACTGTTTTTT.